Listed below are T cell receptor beta chains from one sample, sequenced in a study of beta chain features in type 1 diabetes. TCRdb's table, derived via immunoSEQ multiplex PCR, lists solely in-frame clones and lacks some. Among 250,000 or so clones listed, about 63% were seen once. Sequencing was carried out using naive CD4+ T cells from blood. The origin of the receptors is a man aged 25 to 45 in good health. The CDR3 runs from the conserved cysteine through the conserved F or W. Each record gives: CDR3 protein, V gene, clone size, J gene. Clone size, where shown, is once, few, many, or a class for clones that have expanded.

CASSQPAGGEETQYF,TRBV5-4,-,TRBJ2-5
CASSLTGRTGELFF,TRBV7-8,few,TRBJ2-2
CAWSVDRRRNQPQHF,TRBV30,-,TRBJ1-5
CASNTGRARNIQYF,TRBV28,-,TRBJ2-4
CSVAGATGELFF,TRBV29-1,-,TRBJ2-2
CASSQGLAGIEQFF,TRBV9,-,TRBJ2-1
CAWGDGQIYNSPLHF,TRBV30,-,TRBJ1-6
CSVDGRGQETQYF,TRBV29-1,-,TRBJ2-5
CSAAGQGTEAFF,TRBV29-1,few,TRBJ1-1
CAWSLVPDTQYF,TRBV30,once,TRBJ2-3
CASSLEQGVNIQYF,TRBV5-1,-,TRBJ2-4
CASIDRDFGGEQYF,TRBV28,-,TRBJ2-7
CAWSVVGQGYTEAFF,TRBV30,once,TRBJ1-1
CASGAETQYF,TRBV5-1,-,TRBJ2-5
CASLQGYTEAFF,TRBV30,-,TRBJ1-1
CSVAMGTRSSYEQYF,TRBV29-1,-,TRBJ2-7
CASSQDEAAAGGTQYF,TRBV4-1,-,TRBJ2-5
CSGKGLAGSTDTQYF,TRBV29-1,-,TRBJ2-3
CASSLQDTGELFF,TRBV5-1,-,TRBJ2-2
CASSHPGLAGDTGELFF,TRBV5-1,-,TRBJ2-2
CASTPGGLAEQFF,TRBV7-2,-,TRBJ2-1
CAWSPGETQYF,TRBV30,-,TRBJ2-3
CAWSSSPGSTEAFF,TRBV30,-,TRBJ1-1
CASSTTTGVETQYF,TRBV7-9,-,TRBJ2-5
CASSSSPSTDTQYF,TRBV6-5,few,TRBJ2-3
CASSQQGYEQYF,TRBV14,-,TRBJ2-7